Following are 2 T cell receptor beta chains from one sample sequenced in a study of tumor-infiltrating lymphocytes in glioblastoma multiforme. TCR beta libraries were built from RNA through three nested multiplex PCR rounds using modified ARM-PCR. TCRdb reprocessed the multiplex PCR reads via MiXCR and lists one record per CDR3 protein. This sample carries about 13,000 distinct CDR3 sequences, 65% to 70% of them seen once, and the ten largest clones take 29%. Sequencing was carried out using brain tumor tissue. Receptors were obtained from a male donor with glioblastoma.

About this clonotype itself: One end of the junction varies from germline; a read error may be responsible. This sequence joins TRBV11-2 and TRBJ2-1, with D uncertain. The CDR3 has 17 amino acids. Germline lookup yields CDR1 SGHAT and CDR2 FQNNGV. This CDR3 reads CASSLAVRRPSRNKQFF. DNA of the CDR3: TGTGCCAGCAGCTTAGCAGTAAGGCGCCCTTCGCGCAATAAGCAGTTCTTC.

V gene TRBV11-2 combines with J gene TRBJ2-1; no firm D call. Trimming removed 1 base from V and 0 bases from J, with 10 bases in between. Looked up from germline, CDR1 is SGHAT and CDR2 is FQNNGV. This CDR3 has 16 amino acids. CDR3 DNA: TGTGCCAGCAGCTTAGGAGTCAGAGACTCCTACAATGAGCAGTTCTTC. Translation: CASSLGVRDSYNEQFF.